Sequencing of this TCR beta chain was carried out in a study of B cell selection in AIRE deficiency. General study points: Healthy donors alone shared 30% to 35% of fewer than 4,000 Treg sequences; patients alone about 10%.

To note about this clone: Antigen unknown.

Trimming left V 6 bases short and J 4 bases short, with 9 bases between. CDR1 DFQATT and CDR2 SNEGSKA come from the germline V gene (reference sequence). This CDR3 contains 11 residues. Assay used: immunoSEQ multiplex PCR; TCRdb lists only in-frame clones, some missing. Of some 20,000 clones in the sample, around 97% are singletons; the top ten hold approximately 0.15%. Sorting defined conventional CD4 T cells as CD4+CD127+. The source is a human donor with AIRE deficiency. Sample: conventional CD4+ T cells sorted from PBMCs. The chain uses TRBV20-1 and TRBJ1-2; D remains ambiguous. The CDR3 region has the DNA TGCAGTGCCGAGAGGGCCTATGGCTACACCTTC. It is translated as CSAERAYGYTF.